These T cell receptor beta chains were read from a single sample in a study of blood T cells in healthy people across ages. TCRdb itself ran the 5' RACE reads through MiXCR, one entry per CDR3 protein. Among about 1.1 million distinct CDR3 sequences, under 40% were seen once, and the ten largest hold approximately 14%. The sequenced sample was blood. These receptors were obtained from a man aged 18 to 30 in good health. The CDR3 runs from the conserved cysteine through the conserved F or W. The order of the fields is V gene, clone size, D gene, J gene, CDR3 DNA, CDR3 protein. The D gene is left open where the match is weak. The size of a clone is reported for some rows only, either as once, few or many, or as a class for expanded clones.

V gene: TRBV5-5; clone size: few; D gene: .; J gene: TRBJ1-2; CDR3 DNA: TGTGCCAGCAGCGTGGTTGAAGGGTTCTATGGCTACACCTTC; CDR3 protein: CASSVVEGFYGYTF
V gene: TRBV9; clone size: few; D gene: .; J gene: TRBJ2-1; CDR3 DNA: TGTGCCAGCAGCGCAGGTCGGGGTGGGCAGTTCTTC; CDR3 protein: CASSAGRGGQFF
V gene: TRBV2; clone size: .; D gene: .; J gene: TRBJ1-4; CDR3 DNA: TGTGCCAGCAGTGAAATGGGACAACTTAATGAAAAACTGTTTTTT; CDR3 protein: CASSEMGQLNEKLFF
V gene: TRBV5-1; clone size: .; D gene: .; J gene: TRBJ1-6; CDR3 DNA: TGCGCCAGCAGCTTGAGGGGGAATCCTCTAACCCAAAGCTCCTATAATTCACCCCTCCACTTT; CDR3 protein: CASSLRGNPLTQSSYNSPLHF
V gene: TRBV3-1; clone size: .; D gene: .; J gene: TRBJ2-1; CDR3 DNA: TGTGCCAGCAGCCAAGATCTTGCCCGCTACAATGAGCAGTTCTTC; CDR3 protein: CASSQDLARYNEQFF
V gene: TRBV4-2; clone size: many; D gene: .; J gene: TRBJ2-1; CDR3 DNA: TGTGCCAGCAGCCAAGTCAGTTCTCTTGTCCTTCGAAATGAGCAGTTCTTC; CDR3 protein: CASSQVSSLVLRNEQFF
V gene: TRBV28; clone size: .; D gene: .; J gene: TRBJ2-6; CDR3 DNA: TGTGCCGGCAGGGCTCCGACAGCAAACTCTGGGGCCAACGTCCTGACTTTC; CDR3 protein: CAGRAPTANSGANVLTF
V gene: TRBV20-1; clone size: .; D gene: TRBD2; J gene: TRBJ2-7; CDR3 DNA: TGCGGTGCAACTATAGCGGGGAATCAAGAGACCCTGTACTTC; CDR3 protein: CGATIAGNQETLYF
V gene: TRBV12-3/TRBV12-4; clone size: .; D gene: .; J gene: TRBJ1-5; CDR3 DNA: TGTGCCAGCAGTTCCCCGGTGGGGCCGCAGCATTTT; CDR3 protein: CASSSPVGPQHF
V gene: TRBV5-1; clone size: few; D gene: .; J gene: TRBJ2-7; CDR3 DNA: TGCGCCAGCAGCCTGACGGCTAGCTCCTACAATGAGCAGTACTTC; CDR3 protein: CASSLTASSYNEQYF
V gene: TRBV5-1; clone size: .; D gene: .; J gene: TRBJ2-1; CDR3 DNA: TGCGCCAGCAGGCTGGCAGGGGAATACAATGAGCAGTTCTTC; CDR3 protein: CASRLAGEYNEQFF
V gene: TRBV6-5; clone size: many; D gene: .; J gene: TRBJ1-6; CDR3 DNA: TGTGCCAGCAGTTACTGGAGGGGGGACGGAAATTCACCCCTCCACTTT; CDR3 protein: CASSYWRGDGNSPLHF
V gene: TRBV20-1; clone size: few; D gene: .; J gene: TRBJ2-4; CDR3 DNA: TGCAGTGCTTGCCACCGGGACCAAAAAAACATTCAGTACTTC; CDR3 protein: CSACHRDQKNIQYF
V gene: TRBV20-1; clone size: once; D gene: .; J gene: TRBJ2-1; CDR3 DNA: TGCAGTGCTAGGGGGTGGGAGGAATTCAATGGGCAGTTCTTC; CDR3 protein: CSARGWEEFNGQFF
V gene: TRBV30; clone size: many; D gene: .; J gene: TRBJ2-1; CDR3 DNA: TGTGCCTGGGCCTCGGCCTCCTACAATGAGCAGTTCTTC; CDR3 protein: CAWASASYNEQFF
V gene: TRBV6-5; clone size: few; D gene: TRBD2; J gene: TRBJ2-1; CDR3 DNA: TGTGCCAGCACCCCAGGACTAGCGGTGATCAATGAGCAGTTCTTC; CDR3 protein: CASTPGLAVINEQFF
V gene: TRBV20-1; clone size: few; D gene: TRBD1; J gene: TRBJ1-2; CDR3 DNA: TGCAGTGCGGGACAGGTCTCCGGCTACACCTTC; CDR3 protein: CSAGQVSGYTF
V gene: TRBV6-1; clone size: once; D gene: .; J gene: TRBJ2-7; CDR3 DNA: TGTGCCAGCAGTGAAGCGGCGATCCTGTACAATGAGCAGTACTTC; CDR3 protein: CASSEAAILYNEQYF
V gene: TRBV20-1; clone size: few; D gene: .; J gene: TRBJ2-7; CDR3 DNA: TGCAGTGCTAGAGCCCCGGCTGGACAGCTCTACGAGCAGTACTTC; CDR3 protein: CSARAPAGQLYEQYF